The 20 T cell receptor beta chains listed next were all sequenced from one sample in a study of blood T cell repertoires in COVID-19 (dated by TCRdb to the early 2020s). The library was prepared using the immunoSEQ multiplex PCR assay. TCRdb obtained this table from immuneACCESS and retained in-frame rearrangements with V and J assigned. These tables miss some clones; where compared with another copy, unresolved V genes account for less than half of the shortfall, and the remainder is unexplained. This sample is represented by about 140,000 clones; more than 65% of them were singletons. Jointly, the top ten make up around 4% of the sample. The sample consisted of peripheral blood. The receptors derive from a man aged 60-69 years with acute or convalescent COVID-19.

The chain couples TRBV10-3 to TRBJ2-3; 7 bases align to TRBD1. The CDR3 has 17 residues. Germline values: CDR1 ENHRY, CDR2 SYGVKD. V lost 0 bases to trimming and J lost 0 bases; unmatched junction nucleotides: 6. The CDR3 sequence is CAISESAGTASTDTQYF. The CDR3 DNA reads as TGTGCCATCAGTGAGTCTGCCGGGACAGCCAGCACAGATACGCAGTATTTT.

The chain recombines TRBV6-5 with TRBJ1-1, with D possibly being TRBD1 (5 bases). Germline lookup yields CDR1 MNHEY and CDR2 SVGAGI. The CDR3 extends over 15 amino acids. Trimming pared 3 bases from V and 1 base from J, leaving 12 bases between. Here the CDR3 reads CASSYSQEANTEAFF. As DNA, the CDR3 is TGTGCCAGCAGTTATTCACAGGAAGCGAACACTGAAGCTTTCTTT.

The chain combines TRBV27 with TRBJ1-6, with D tentatively TRBD1 (5 bases). The CDR3 runs to 16 residues. Per the germline V gene, CDR1 is MNHEY and CDR2 is SMNVEV (reference sequence). V shed 5 bases and J shed 7 bases, with 18 bases lying between them. The CDR3 sequence is CASSPIAGLGNSPLHF. The CDR3 nucleotides are TGTGCCAGCAGTCCTATCGCGGGACTTGGGAATTCACCCCTCCACTTT.

The chain recombines TRBV18 with TRBJ2-5, with TRBD1 as a possible D gene (6 bases). The CDR3 is 14 residues long. Trimming pared 3 bases from V and 0 bases from J, leaving 8 bases between. Germline CDR1 reads KGHSH; CDR2 reads LQKENI. The CDR3 DNA reads TGTGCCAGCTCACCCCGACAGGACCAAGAGACCCAGTACTTC. Its protein is CASSPRQDQETQYF.

The V and J genes are TRBV18 and TRBJ1-5, with D maybe TRBD1 (5 bases). Germline V lookup: CDR1 KGHSH, CDR2 LQKENI. Trimming left V 5 bases short and J 4 bases short, with 9 bases between. The CDR3 runs to 13 residues. The CDR3 reads CASSGSGNQPQHF. Here the CDR3 DNA reads TGTGCCAGCTCAGGATCAGGGAATCAGCCCCAGCATTTT.

The V gene is TRBV5-1, the J gene TRBJ2-7, with TRBD1 matching over 7 bases. The V gene end was trimmed by 8 bases and the J gene end by 2 bases; junction bases not matched to a gene: 4. The CDR3 runs 12 residues. CDR1 and CDR2 (germline): SGHRS, YFSETQ. CDR3 nucleotide sequence: TGCGCCAGGATGACAGGGACCTACGAGCAGTACTTC. This translates into CARMTGTYEQYF.

V and J are TRBV27 and TRBJ2-1, with 9 bases lining up with TRBD1. The germline CDR1 and CDR2 sequences are MNHEY and SMNVEV (reference sequence). V lost 6 bases to trimming and J lost 2 bases; unmatched junction nucleotides: 8. This CDR3 comprises 16 residues. CDR3 in DNA: TGTGCCAGCAGCTCTGGGACAGGGATCACCTACAATGAGCAGTTCTTC. Its protein is CASSSGTGITYNEQFF.

The rearrangement links TRBV2 to TRBJ2-2; D is uncertain. Germline values: CDR1 SNHLY, CDR2 FYNNEI. There are 12 residues in the CDR3. V was trimmed by 7 bases and J by 3 bases, leaving 6 bases between them. The CDR3 region has the DNA TGTGCCAGCAACAGTGACACCGGGGAGCTGTTTTTT. Translation gives CASNSDTGELFF.

This clone turned up a few times. The V gene is TRBV6-5, the J gene TRBJ2-2, with D maybe TRBD2 (5 bases). V shed 0 bases and J shed 4 bases, with 12 bases lying between them. The germline gives CDR1 MNHEY, CDR2 SVGAGI. The CDR3 totals 16 residues. In DNA, the CDR3 is TGTGCCAGCAGTTACTCGCCGGGGATGGGCACCGGGGAGCTGTTTTTT. Its translation is CASSYSPGMGTGELFF.

The V and J genes are TRBV27 and TRBJ2-3; possibly TRBD2 for D (7 bases). Germline-derived CDR1 and CDR2 are MNHEY and SMNVEV (reference sequence). The V and J ends lost 6 bases and 6 bases respectively, with 16 bases between them. The CDR3 loop spans 14 amino acids. CDR3 sequence reads: CASSRGGATDTQYF. Written as DNA, the CDR3 is TGTGCCAGCAGCCGCGGGGGCGCAACCGATACGCAGTATTTT.

The V gene is TRBV4-1, the J gene TRBJ2-5; possible D gene TRBD1, 5 bases. V lost 1 base and J lost 1, with 10 bases in between. The germline CDR1 and CDR2 sequences are MGHRA and YSYEKL. The length of the CDR3 is 15 residues. The CDR3 coding sequence is TGCGCCAGCAGCCAAGCCTCAGGGCCCCAAGAGACCCAGTACTTC. It codes for CASSQASGPQETQYF.

The genes are TRBV7-3 and TRBJ1-1; TRBD1 is a possible D gene (6 bases). CDR3 length equals 14 residues. V was trimmed by 4 bases and J by 0 bases, leaving 9 bases between them. The V gene's germline CDR1 is SGHTA and CDR2 FQGTGA. The CDR3 protein is CASSSGQLNTEAFF. The CDR3 DNA sequence: TGTGCCAGCAGCTCAGGACAGTTGAACACTGAAGCTTTCTTT.

The chain recombines TRBV5-1 with TRBJ2-7; no reliable D call. Germline CDR1 reads SGHRS; CDR2 reads YFSETQ. This CDR3 spans 13 amino acids. Trimming removed 1 base from V and 3 bases from J, with 8 bases in between. This chain's CDR3 is CASSLYSSYEQYF. The CDR3 bases are TGCGCCAGCAGCTTGTACAGTAGCTACGAGCAGTACTTC.

V and J are TRBV5-1 and TRBJ1-1; 8 bases agree with TRBD1. This CDR3 is 17 amino acids long. V lost 0 bases to trimming and J lost 1 base; unmatched junction nucleotides: 8. CDR1 and CDR2 (germline): SGHRS, YFSETQ. CDR3 DNA sequence: TGCGCCAGCAGCTTGGCCTCAGGGGGCGGAGGGAACACTGAAGCTTTCTTT. This encodes CASSLASGGGGNTEAFF.

A single count supports this clone. J is TRBJ2-7 and V is TRBV10-3; 8 bases are shared with TRBD2. The CDR3 contains 14 residues. The germline V gene encodes CDR1 ENHRY and CDR2 SYGVKD. V was clipped by 4 bases and J by 3 bases; unmatched bases: 5. The chain's CDR3 is CAISARGRSYEQYF. DNA of the CDR3: TGTGCCATCAGTGCTCGCGGGAGGAGCTACGAGCAGTACTTC.

V and J are TRBV3-1 (or the pseudogene TRBV3-2) and TRBJ2-1; TRBD2 agrees at 11 bases. Germline V lookup: CDR1 LGHDT, CDR2 YNNKEL (reference sequence). V lost 4 bases, J lost 8 bases, and 7 bases stayed unmatched. This CDR3 region has 15 residues. The CDR3 protein is CASSPTSGSGYEQFF. CDR3 DNA: TGTGCCAGCAGCCCCACTAGCGGGAGTGGCTATGAGCAGTTCTTC.

This rearrangement joins TRBV5-1 to TRBJ1-2; D is uncertain. The germline gives CDR1 SGHRS, CDR2 YFSETQ. Deletions cut 4 bases from V and 2 bases from J, with 12 bases between. The CDR3 consists of 14 residues. This chain's CDR3 is CASSPPGGNYGYTF. CDR3 nucleotides: TGCGCCAGCAGCCCCCCAGGCGGGAACTATGGCTACACCTTC.

The chain recombines TRBV28 with TRBJ2-1; 9 bases are a match to TRBD2. The germline V gene encodes CDR1 MDHEN and CDR2 SYDVKM. The CDR3 length is 16 residues. The trim removed 4 bases at V and 3 bases at J, leaving 7 bases unmatched. In DNA form, the CDR3 reads TGTGCCAGCAGTTCTCCGGCTAGCGGGGACTACAATGAGCAGTTCTTC. It translates to CASSSPASGDYNEQFF.

This sequence joins TRBV27 and TRBJ2-5, with TRBD1 matching 8 bases. V shed 6 bases, J shed 6 bases, and the junction held 9 bases outside the gene matches. The CDR3 extends over 14 amino acids. The germline gives CDR1 MNHEY, CDR2 SMNVEV (reference sequence). The CDR3 DNA reads as TGTGCCAGCAGCGGACAGGGTTTCGGAAAGACCCAGTACTTC. This gives the protein CASSGQGFGKTQYF.

The chain employs TRBV10-3 and TRBJ2-1; 7 bases fit TRBD2. This CDR3 comprises 14 residues. V shed 11 bases, J shed 0 bases, and the junction held 7 bases outside the gene matches. Per the germline V gene, CDR1 is ENHRY and CDR2 is SYGVKD. The CDR3 loop is CAGPAGASYNEQFF. Written as DNA, the CDR3 is TGTGCCGGCCCGGCGGGAGCCTCCTACAATGAGCAGTTCTTC.